Below, one TCR beta chain is given with its context. Its antigen remains undetermined. The record has no base qualities; no much larger clone is one base away. The cohort comprised 710 or so healthy bone marrow donors. At the time of sampling, every cohort member was nominally healthy, though immune exposures that went unrecorded were likely present. The donor tested CMV seropositive and was one of the 289 seropositive cohort members. Every donor gave a peripheral blood sample, and the peripheral blood mononuclear cells from that sample were used for TCR beta sequencing. The Qiagen DNeasy Blood Extraction Kit was used to extract genomic DNA from the blood cell samples. The data were taken from a study of cytomegalovirus exposure and HLA in healthy donors (dated by TCRdb to about 2017). For context, the study as a whole: An earlier analysis of some 600 of the donors reported under 300 Gb of sequence data and 117 million unique TCR beta sequences obtained from around 170 million T cells. An early release that covered fewer than 750 HLA-typed donors contained about 300 gigabases of sequencing data and about 93 million unique TCR sequences. The genetic ancestry cluster associated with self-reported Caucasian donors included roughly 84% of the roughly 400 genotyped donors. The study aimed to test whether signatures of past pathogen exposure could be identified by cataloging public T cell receptors. Using immunosequencing, the study profiled T cell repertoires from approximately 700 subjects and related those repertoires to cytomegalovirus serostatus. A separate validation cohort of about 110 different subjects was used in addition to the 666-subject first cohort. To predict cytomegalovirus infection status, the study brought together high-throughput TCR immunosequencing, statistical association of individual TCRs with disease status, and machine learning. A later analysis re-examined previously published TCR beta repertoires from more than 650 donors and added high-resolution HLA genotyping to investigate patterns of TCR occurrence. Rather than using new phenotypic data, the later analysis identified candidate immune exposures from TCR beta sequences and from how often those sequences occurred across donors. An earlier analysis of roughly 580 of the donors used high-throughput TCR beta sequencing to judge whether each TCR beta V gene segment behaved as functional or pseudogenic. Donor age, sex, ethnicity and CMV serostatus were compiled alongside the repertoire data. A later genetic analysis took genome-wide SNP genotypes for about three fifths of the roughly 700 donors and used that subset as a discovery cohort. All discovery cohort repertoires had been generated on a single sequencing platform. Both class I and class II loci were covered by HLA typing, at four-digit resolution. The number of typed donors differed by locus: roughly 629-640 for A, B, C, DRB1 and DQB1; approximately 540 for DQA1; some 590 for DPA1; and 450 to 480 for DPB1. Four to six DR-DQ haplotypes were handled as single units for association and clustering because linkage in the cohort was strong. Among 398 genotyped donors of the cohort, an average of around 250,000 unique TCR beta nucleotide sequences was sequenced per donor, of which about 19% were non-productive. The investigation overall reported the following: This cohort had only TCR beta chains sequenced, and the lack of alpha or paired-chain data limited which features could be detected. While some public TCRs were present in many individuals, most TCR sequences turned up only very rarely across donors. According to a later analysis, most CMV-associated TCR beta chains appeared to be HLA-restricted, and the HLA associations seemed to be driven largely by CMV exposure. Some IMGT-functional V segments, including TRBV6-2 and TRBV6-3, could not be distinguished by the 87-base-pair reads and were therefore excluded. In a later analysis, the rate of TCR association differed among HLA loci, with DRB1 alleles having the most associated TCRs and HLA-C alleles having the fewest. In a later analysis, HLA-associated TCR beta chains were found to be more clonally expanded and to have lower generation probabilities than equally common non-associated chains. According to a later genetic analysis, donors in an Asian-associated ancestry cluster had fewer N-insertions in productive TCRs than the approximately 690-donor mean. Broadly in line with IMGT annotations, most TCR beta V segments showed up in productive rearrangements about 90% or about 30% of the time in an earlier analysis of about 500 of the donors. In a later analysis, some 18,000 TCR beta sequences were associated with specific HLA alleles at a false discovery rate of 0.05. The only immune exposure information available for the cohort was CMV serostatus. Cytomegalovirus status was reported to be diagnosed by the classifier with high specificity and sensitivity in both the original and validation cohorts. V-gene and J-gene trimming of TCR beta chains was associated with a missense DCLRE1C variant in a later genetic analysis, and the association was replicated in an independent cohort. Sequencing depth was assumed to be roughly uniform across donors in the presence/absence analyses, though that assumption may not hold. A further reported finding was that TCR beta sequences accurately predicted the HLA-A and HLA-B alleles for most subjects in the first cohort. HLA typing was unavailable for some donors at each locus, so association tests used only the typed subset. About 17 rarely observed V segments, including chromosome 9 orphons, were excluded from the earlier analysis of approximately 600 of the donors because counts were too low. A cluster of highly shared sequence variants was judged likely to represent a technical artifact of the sequencing pipeline. A later analysis reported that several top co-occurrence clusters appeared linked to parvovirus B19, influenza, CMV and Epstein-Barr virus. The study gave a list of more than 150 TCR beta chains associated with cytomegalovirus. It was suggested by the authors that the approach could potentially be generalized to other disease states and immunological phenotypes. Strong co-occurrence of HLA alleles, especially DR and DQ, made assigning TCR associations to individual alleles difficult. Correlated functional status among segregating V segments might be attributable to linkage disequilibrium, but an unknown experimental factor could not be ruled out. In vitro tests confirmed that three of the cytomegalovirus-associated TCR beta chains recognize cytomegalovirus antigens.

Deletion took 4 bases off V and 0 bases off J, with a span of 9 bases between the germline ends. The CDR3 starts with the cysteine, ends with the phenylalanine, and has 14 residues. Here the CDR3 DNA is all that survives: 42 bases in frame from base 1. In the germline V gene, CDR1 corresponds to SGHVS and CDR2 to FQNEAQ. Library method: the immunoSEQ multiplex PCR assay. The multiplex PCR relied on a mix of 60 forward primers for TCR Vbeta segments and 13 reverse primers for TCR Jbeta segments. A multiplex PCR assay on genomic DNA amplified the CDR3 region of rearranged TCR beta genes. Amplified TCR beta libraries were sequenced as 87-base-pair reads on the Illumina HiSeq System. The published analysis was carried out like this. In a later analysis, roughly 80 million unique TCR beta chains were counted across the 500 to 850 repertoires, and roughly 11 million of these chains were shared by at least two donors. Raw reads were error-corrected and collapsed into unique sequences with a nearest-neighbor algorithm that merged closely related sequences to remove PCR and sequencing errors. Alignment of CDR3 sequences to IMGT reference sequences was used to assign V, D and J gene segments. Each retained sequence needed at least a six-nucleotide match to both a V gene segment and a J gene segment. A rearrangement was called productive if the CDR3 had no stop codons and remained in frame with V and J, and every other rearrangement was called non-productive. Following IMGT convention, CDR3 was defined as the stretch from the second conserved V-encoded cysteine to the conserved J-encoded phenylalanine. The earlier analysis of some 580 of the donors excluded any sequence lacking an unambiguous match to a single V gene segment. In an earlier analysis of 587 of the donors, V segments were called functional above 56.7% productive rearrangements and were called segregating when the between-donor standard deviation exceeded 5%. A statistical classification framework was built for diagnosing cytomegalovirus status from the catalog of TCR beta chain sequences. V and J gene assignment, in a later analysis, came from comparing TCR nucleotide sequences with IMGT/GENE-DB human TR gene sequences. The TCRdist pipeline was used in a later analysis to assign CDR3 sequences and most-parsimonious VDJ recombination scenarios. In a later analysis, each TCR beta chain was defined by its CDR3 amino acid sequence together with its V-gene family, and reads lacking a unique V-gene family were excluded. In a later analysis, fewer than 650 highly shared, low-generation-probability nucleotide sequences were removed to address suspected cross-contamination and a sequencing artifact. In a later analysis, a clonal expansion index was calculated for each public chain from normalized within-repertoire ranks of inferred template counts. In a later analysis, generation probabilities were computed with a VDJ recombination model fitted to out-of-frame rearrangements, and the resulting probabilities were checked against IGoR. In a later analysis, TCR-TCR, TCR-HLA and TCR-CMV co-occurrence was scored with hypergeometric tests, and a repertoire-size bias correction was applied to TCR pairs. False discovery rates were estimated in a later analysis by permuting HLA or CMV assignments 20 times. In a later analysis, co-occurring TCRs were grouped with DBSCAN, and TCRdist sequence similarity was added when clustering was performed within HLA-allele-positive subsets. Repertoires with fewer than 30,000 or more than 120,000 public chains, plus five repertoires with anomalous nucleotide sharing, were excluded from co-occurrence clustering. This is the immuneACCESS table as TCRdb keeps it, with only in-frame sequences that have V and J called. A part of the clones is gone; compared with another copy, unresolved V genes explain less than half, and the rest is unexplained. That table furnishes V, J and clone size, whereas the DNA furnished D and trimming. Across this sample there are 240,000 or so clones, with 82% seen only once. 4.5% to 6% of the sample lies in the top ten.

The sequence joins TRBV7-8 to TRBJ1-1, and possibly TRBD1, on 5 matching bases. Material for sequencing was PBMCs. This clonotype originated in a woman aged 40-49 years in good health and CMV-seropositive. The sequenced DNA: TGTGCCAGCAGCTCAGGGTTCATGAACACTGAAGCTTTCTTT. This gives the protein CASSSGFMNTEAFF.